One sample yielded the 27 T cell receptor beta chains listed below, sequenced in a study of cytomegalovirus exposure and HLA in healthy donors. Amplification used 60 Vbeta primers and 13 Jbeta primers. Generated by immunoSEQ multiplex PCR, the TCRdb table keeps only in-frame clones and is missing some. Counted here are 110,000 to 150,000 clones, 60% to 80% occurring once; the ten biggest clones make up about 3.1%. Sequencing was done on a sample of PBMCs. The receptor source for this set is a man aged 35-49 years in good health and CMV-seronegative.

This clone showed up just once. This sequence joins TRBV4-1 and TRBJ1-6; D is unclear. This CDR3 is 11 amino acids long. Trimming removed 4 bases at V and 13 bases at J, with 8 bases between. Germline V gene sequence: CDR1 MGHRA, CDR2 YSYEKL. CDR3 residues: CASSPGGPLHF. The CDR3 DNA reads TGCGCCAGCAGCCCCGGAGGGCCCCTCCACTTT.

The chain combines TRBV7-2 with TRBJ1-1; tentatively, D is TRBD1 (5 bases). The germline gives CDR1 SGHTA, CDR2 FQGNSA. The CDR3 runs to 16 residues. V was pared by 5 bases and J by 0 bases, with 16 bases between. This CDR3 is CASSPLGAPMNTEAFF. CDR3 nucleotide sequence: TGTGCCAGCAGCCCTCTTGGGGCGCCGATGAACACTGAAGCTTTCTTT.

CDR3 protein: CAWSVGTGEYEQYF. The CDR3 nucleotides are TGTGCCTGGAGTGTAGGGACAGGGGAATACGAGCAGTACTTC. This sequence joins TRBV30 and TRBJ2-7; 10 nucleotides agree with TRBD1. Germline CDR1 GTSNPN, CDR2 SVGIG (reference sequence). This CDR3 has 14 residues. J lost 4 bases, V lost 0 bases, and 3 bases had no gene match.

The chain employs TRBV29-1 and TRBJ2-2, with 8 nucleotides matching TRBD1. This CDR3 is built from 12 residues. From germline, CDR1 is SQVTM and CDR2 ANQGSEA. V was clipped by 7 bases and J by 7 bases; unmatched bases: 5. The CDR3 nucleotides are TGCAGCGGAGAGACAGGGGTCGGGGAGCTGTTTTTT. As protein: CSGETGVGELFF.

Only a few counts were recorded for this clone. J is TRBJ2-1 and V is TRBV2; 9 bases match TRBD1. Per germline, CDR1 SNHLY and CDR2 FYNNEI. The CDR3 contains 11 residues. V was clipped by 1 base and J by 16 bases; unmatched bases: 2. In DNA, the CDR3 is TGTGCCAGCAGTGAAGACAGGGGGCCCTTCTTC. This sequence encodes CASSEDRGPFF.

The chain recombines TRBV29-1 with TRBJ2-7; D unclear. Germline values: CDR1 SQVTM, CDR2 ANQGSEA. V was pared by 0 bases and J by 2 bases, with 5 bases between. The CDR3 sequence is 12 residues long. The CDR3 loop is CSVEDRTYEQYF. The CDR3 nucleotides are TGCAGCGTTGAAGACAGAACCTACGAGCAGTACTTC.

The rearrangement links TRBV19 to TRBJ2-7; D may be TRBD1 (5 bases). Germline CDR1 LNHDA, CDR2 SQIVND (reference sequence). Trimming took 5 bases from V and 1 from J, leaving 9 bases between them. This CDR3 contains 13 residues. CDR3 residues: CASSLQVSYEQYF. CDR3 in DNA: TGTGCCAGTAGTCTACAGGTTTCCTACGAGCAGTACTTC.

The chain recombines TRBV29-1 with TRBJ1-2; D perhaps matches TRBD1 (6 bases). With 5 bases removed from V and 2 bases from J, the gap between germline ends came to 15 bases. CDR1 and CDR2 (germline): SQVTM, ANQGSEA. CDR3 length: 14 amino acids. CDR3 sequence: CSVHQGLVNYGYTF. DNA of the CDR3: TGCAGCGTTCATCAGGGGCTCGTAAACTATGGCTACACCTTC.

The chain links TRBV28 to TRBJ2-5; D gene ambiguous. V lost 1 base to trimming and J lost 5 bases, with 11 bases between them. This CDR3 is 14 amino acids long. Germline CDR1 reads MDHEN; CDR2 reads SYDVKM. The CDR3 coding sequence is TGTGCCAGCAGTTTATTGGCCCTCGGGGAGACCCAGTACTTC. It codes for CASSLLALGETQYF. Supplemented by reference TRBV28 and TRBJ2-5, the full variable domain reads DVKVTQSSRYLVKRTGEKVFLECVQDMDHENMFWYRQDPGLGLRLIYFSYDVKMKEKGDIPEGYSVSREKKERFSLILESASTNQTSMYLCASSLLALGETQYFGPGTRLLVL.

The chain uses TRBV5-4 and TRBJ2-2; the D gene is possibly TRBD1 (6 bases). The length of the CDR3 is 16 residues. In germline, CDR1 is SGHNT, CDR2 YYREEE (reference sequence). With 4 bases removed from V and 5 bases from J, the gap between germline ends came to 18 bases. In DNA, the CDR3 is TGTGCCAGCAGCCCCCCCAGCGGAAGGGGGACCGGGGAGCTGTTTTTT. Amino acids: CASSPPSGRGTGELFF.

This chain uses TRBV10-3 with TRBJ2-7; 8 bases agree with TRBD2. V shed 3 bases and J 3 bases; nucleotides not matched to a gene: 7. This CDR3 region has 15 residues. CDR1 and CDR2 (germline): ENHRY, SYGVKD. The CDR3 region has the DNA TGTGCCATCAGTGAATCGGGAGGGTTGGACTACGAGCAGTACTTC. Protein product: CAISESGGLDYEQYF.

The chain uses TRBV5-1 and TRBJ2-1; 10 nucleotides agree with TRBD2. J gave up 2 bases and V 2 bases, and 10 bases lay outside the gene matches. In germline, CDR1 is SGHRS, CDR2 YFSETQ. This CDR3 is built from 18 residues. The CDR3 DNA follows: TGCGCCAGCAGCTTAGGAGCGGGGGGGTCCCTTGCCTACAATGAGCAGTTCTTC. Translated: CASSLGAGGSLAYNEQFF.

The chain joins TRBV5-1 to TRBJ1-1; the D is unclear. Germline V CDR1 and CDR2: SGHRS, YFSETQ. The CDR3 extends over 16 amino acids. V lost 1 base and J lost 3, with 16 bases in between. Here the CDR3 DNA reads TGCGCCAGCAGCTTGTATTGGGCGGGCGGGGACACTGAAGCTTTCTTT. As protein: CASSLYWAGGDTEAFF.

This clone was detected only a few times. This chain uses TRBV6-5 with TRBJ1-1, with D hard to call. The CDR3 runs 15 residues. CDR1 is MNHEY, CDR2 SVGAGI, per germline. The V end lost 4 bases, the J end lost 7 bases, and 19 bases lay between the germline ends. The CDR3, as DNA: TGTGCCAGCAGTTCCGGGATTTTTTGGGCAGATGAAGCTTTCTTT. Protein: CASSSGIFWADEAFF.

The chain joins TRBV9 to TRBJ2-1, with D possibly TRBD1 on 6 matching bases. Deletions cut 3 bases from V and 5 bases from J, with 21 bases between. This CDR3 contains 17 residues. Looked up from germline, CDR1 is SGDLS and CDR2 is YYNGEE. The CDR3 nucleotides are TGTGCCAGCAGCGATGAACCGGACAGCACAATCCACAATGAGCAGTTCTTC. Residues: CASSDEPDSTIHNEQFF. Based on the CDR3 plus reference TRBV9 and TRBJ2-1, the full variable domain is DSGVTQTPKHLITATGQRVTLRCSPRSGDLSVYWYQQSLDQGLQFLIQYYNGEERAKGNILERFSAQQFPDLHSELNLSSLELGDSALYFCASSDEPDSTIHNEQFFGPGTRLTVL.

The chain joins TRBV5-8 to TRBJ1-3, with D uncertain. V lost 2 bases to trimming and J lost 0 bases, with 12 bases between them. The CDR3 consists of 16 residues. Per the germline V gene, CDR1 is SGHTS and CDR2 is YDEGEE. The CDR3 protein is CASSFGRAGSGNTIYF. CDR3 DNA: TGTGCCAGCAGCTTTGGACGTGCGGGCTCTGGAAACACCATATATTTT.

V and J are TRBV14 and TRBJ2-5; perhaps TRBD1 as D (6 bases). Per germline, CDR1 SGHDN and CDR2 FVKESK. The CDR3 covers 17 residues. V was pared by 0 bases and J by 5 bases, with 19 bases between. CDR3 loop: CASSQDLSGARRETQYF. DNA for the CDR3: TGTGCCAGCAGCCAAGATCTGTCAGGGGCGCGTCGGGAGACCCAGTACTTC.

This chain uses TRBV12-5 with TRBJ1-3, with 7 bases that match TRBD1. Germline V CDR1 and CDR2: LGHNT, FRNRAP. J gave up 8 bases and V 0 bases, and 7 bases lay outside the gene matches. There are 15 residues in the CDR3. The CDR3 DNA sequence: TGTGCTAGTGGTTTGGTCCTGGGACAGAAGGACACCATATATTTT. Translated, it gives CASGLVLGQKDTIYF. The full variable domain, rest sourced from reference TRBV12-5 and TRBJ1-3, is DARVTQTPRHKVTEMGQEVTMRCQPILGHNTVFWYRQTMMQGLELLAYFRNRAPLDDSGMPKDRFSAEMPDATLATLKIQPSEPRDSAVYFCASGLVLGQKDTIYFGEGSWLTVV.

This sequence joins TRBV4-3 and TRBJ2-6; 10 nucleotides match TRBD1. Per germline, CDR1 LGHNA and CDR2 YSLEER. CDR3 length: 19 residues. The J segment lost 2 bases and the V segment lost 0 bases, leaving 7 bases of the junction unmatched. As DNA, the CDR3 is TGCGCCAGCAGCCAAGATTGGGACAGGGGCGCCGCTGGGGCCAACGTCCTGACTTTC. Translation: CASSQDWDRGAAGANVLTF.

There are a few counts of this clone. The J gene is TRBJ1-2, the V gene TRBV21-1; the table's D call, TRBD1, was not checked against the DNA. TRBV21-1 is classified as a pseudogene. This CDR3 is built from 14 residues. The CDR3 is CASSEYRGLDGYTF. The DNA of the CDR3 is TGTGCCAGCAGCGAATACAGGGGGCTGGATGGCTACACCTTC.

The rearrangement links TRBV5-1 to TRBJ1-3; a possible D gene is TRBD1 (6 bases). Germline CDR1 is SGHRS and CDR2 is YFSETQ. The V end was cut by 0 bases, the J end by 3 bases, with 16 bases between. The CDR3 spans 17 residues. The CDR3 DNA reads TGCGCCAGCAGCTTGGTGGAGCAGGGGCTTGGTGGAAACACCATATATTTT. Amino acids: CASSLVEQGLGGNTIYF. Full variable domain (rest looked up from reference TRBV5-1 and TRBJ1-3): KAGVTQTPRYLIKTRGQQVTLSCSPISGHRSVSWYQQTPGQGLQFLFEYFSETQRNKGNFPGRFSGRQFSNSRSEMNVSTLELGDSALYLCASSLVEQGLGGNTIYFGEGSWLTVV.

This chain joins TRBV5-1 and TRBJ1-1; D gene uncertain. This CDR3 region has 14 residues. V was shortened by 0 bases and J by 3 bases, with 9 bases between the two germline ends. CDR1 SGHRS and CDR2 YFSETQ come from the germline V gene. CDR3 protein: CASSLASVHTEAFF. Written as DNA, the CDR3 is TGCGCCAGCAGCTTGGCCTCAGTGCACACTGAAGCTTTCTTT.

This chain uses TRBV4-3 with TRBJ1-2; TRBD1 is a possible D gene (6 bases). Germline CDR1 and CDR2: LGHNA and YSLEER. V was trimmed by 4 bases and J by 3 bases, leaving 12 bases between them. The CDR3 consists of 14 residues. The CDR3 sequence: CASSPQGDYYGYTF. Written as DNA, the CDR3 is TGCGCCAGCAGCCCACAGGGTGACTACTATGGCTACACCTTC.

The chain is built from TRBV6-5 and TRBJ1-1; 9 nucleotides match TRBD1. Per the germline V gene, CDR1 is MNHEY and CDR2 is SVGAGI. V was pared by 7 bases and J by 5 bases, with 5 bases of the junction left unmatched. This CDR3 contains 13 residues. The DNA of the CDR3 is TGTGCCAGCATGCTAGACAGGGGGACTGAAGCTTTCTTT. Translated, it gives CASMLDRGTEAFF.

J is TRBJ2-7 and V is TRBV11-2; 11 nucleotides align to TRBD2. The germline V gene encodes CDR1 SGHAT and CDR2 FQNNGV. The length of the CDR3 is 13 residues. The V and J ends lost 6 bases and 6 bases, in that order; junction bases with no gene match: 4. CDR3 loop: CASRTGLAAEQYF. CDR3 DNA sequence: TGTGCCAGCAGGACGGGACTAGCGGCCGAGCAGTACTTC.

This chain joins TRBV7-9 and TRBJ1-5; 9 bases agree with TRBD1. Trimming took 5 bases from V and 5 from J; bases not matched to a gene: 7. Germline V lookup: CDR1 SEHNR, CDR2 FQNEAQ (reference sequence). The CDR3 consists of 15 residues. The CDR3 loop reads CASSPGTGRYQPQHF. CDR3 nucleotides: TGTGCCAGCAGCCCCGGGACAGGGAGGTATCAGCCCCAGCATTTT.

The CDR3 DNA is TGTGCCAGTAGTCCCTGGACAGGGGGTGGCTACACCTTC. It encodes CASSPWTGGGYTF. The chain employs TRBV19 and TRBJ1-2; 10 bases are a match to TRBD1. Germline V gives CDR1 LNHDA, CDR2 SQIVND (reference sequence). The CDR3 is 13 residues long. Trimming at V came to 5 bases and at J to 7 bases, leaving 4 bases not matched to a gene.